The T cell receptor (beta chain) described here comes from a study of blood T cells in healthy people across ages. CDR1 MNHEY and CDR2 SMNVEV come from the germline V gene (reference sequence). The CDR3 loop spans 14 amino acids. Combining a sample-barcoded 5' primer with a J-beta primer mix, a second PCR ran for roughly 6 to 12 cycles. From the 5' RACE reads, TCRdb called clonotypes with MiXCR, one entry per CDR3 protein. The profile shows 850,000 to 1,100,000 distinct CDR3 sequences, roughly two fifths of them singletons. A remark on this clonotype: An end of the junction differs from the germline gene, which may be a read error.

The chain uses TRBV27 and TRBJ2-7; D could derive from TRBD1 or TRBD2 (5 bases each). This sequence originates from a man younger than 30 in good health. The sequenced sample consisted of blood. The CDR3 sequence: CAGSSPGPSYEQYF. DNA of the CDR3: TGTGCCGGCAGTTCCCCGGGACCTAGCTACGAGCAGTACTTC.